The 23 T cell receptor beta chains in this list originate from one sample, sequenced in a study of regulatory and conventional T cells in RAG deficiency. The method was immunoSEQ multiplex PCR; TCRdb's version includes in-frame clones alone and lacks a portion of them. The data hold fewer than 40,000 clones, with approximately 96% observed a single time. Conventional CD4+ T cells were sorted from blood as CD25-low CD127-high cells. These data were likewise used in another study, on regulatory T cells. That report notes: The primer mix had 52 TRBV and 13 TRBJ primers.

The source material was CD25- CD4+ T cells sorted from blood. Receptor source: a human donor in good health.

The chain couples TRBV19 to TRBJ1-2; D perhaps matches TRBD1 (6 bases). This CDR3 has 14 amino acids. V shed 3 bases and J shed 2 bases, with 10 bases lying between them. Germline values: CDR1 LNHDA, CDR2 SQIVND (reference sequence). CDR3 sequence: CASSITTGNYGYTF. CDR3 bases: TGTGCCAGTAGTATCACAACAGGGAACTATGGCTACACCTTC.

The DNA of the CDR3 is TGTGCCAGTAGTATTGGGGGGGGGACGAACACTGAAGCTTTCTTT. Translation: CASSIGGGTNTEAFF. The chain recombines TRBV19 with TRBJ1-1, with TRBD1 as a possible D gene (5 bases). The V end was cut by 3 bases, the J end by 1 base, with 12 bases between. The CDR3 has 15 residues. The germline gives CDR1 LNHDA, CDR2 SQIVND (reference sequence).

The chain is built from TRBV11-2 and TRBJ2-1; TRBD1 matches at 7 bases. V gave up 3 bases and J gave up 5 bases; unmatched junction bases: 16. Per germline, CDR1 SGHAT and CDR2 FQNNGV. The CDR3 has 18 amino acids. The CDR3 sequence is CASSFLWDSNYQNNEQFF. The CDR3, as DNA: TGTGCCAGCAGCTTTTTATGGGACAGCAACTATCAAAACAATGAGCAGTTCTTC.

The CDR3 sequence: CASSSGRSGRAEETQYF. Written as DNA, the CDR3 is TGTGCCAGCAGCTCCGGGCGTAGCGGGAGGGCCGAAGAGACCCAGTACTTC. V usage is TRBV7-6 and J usage is TRBJ2-5; 11 positions agree with TRBD2. This CDR3 contains 17 residues. Trimming cost V 4 bases and J 3 bases; bases outside gene matches: 10. Germline V gene lookup returns CDR1 SGHVS and CDR2 FNYEAQ. The variable domain in full, completed from reference TRBV7-6 and TRBJ2-5, reads GAGVSQSPRYKVTKRGQDVALRCDPISGHVSLYWYRQALGQGPEFLTYFNYEAQQDKSGLPNDRFSAERPEGSISTLTIQRTEQRDSAMYRCASSSGRSGRAEETQYFGPGTRLLVL.

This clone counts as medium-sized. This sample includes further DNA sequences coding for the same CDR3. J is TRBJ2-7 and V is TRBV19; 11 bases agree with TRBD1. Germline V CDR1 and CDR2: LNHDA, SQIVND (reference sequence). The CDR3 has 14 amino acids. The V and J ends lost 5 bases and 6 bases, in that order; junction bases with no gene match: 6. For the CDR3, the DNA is TGTGCCAGTAGTTTGGGACAGGGGGTCGGCGAGCAGTACTTC. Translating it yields CASSLGQGVGEQYF. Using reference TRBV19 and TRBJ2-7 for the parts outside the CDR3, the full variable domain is DGGITQSPKYLFRKEGQNVTLSCEQNLNHDAMYWYRQDPGQGLRLIYYSQIVNDFQKGDIAEGYSVSREKKESFPLTVTSAQKNPTAFYLCASSLGQGVGEQYFGPGTRLTVT.

CDR3 in amino acids: CASSILGRGFYNEQFF. CDR3 in DNA: TGTGCCAGTAGTATCCTAGGCAGGGGTTTCTACAATGAGCAGTTCTTC. The rearrangement joins TRBV19 to TRBJ2-1; D possibly corresponds to TRBD1 (6 bases). Trimming removed 3 bases at V and 3 bases at J, with 15 bases between. This CDR3 region has 16 residues. Germline V gives CDR1 LNHDA, CDR2 SQIVND (reference sequence).

Written as DNA, the CDR3 is TGTGCTAGTGGTTTCTCGATTACAGGGAGCTCTGGAAACACCATATATTTT. Translation: CASGFSITGSSGNTIYF. V usage is TRBV12-5 and J usage is TRBJ1-3, with D possibly TRBD1 on 6 matching bases. The CDR3 has 17 amino acids. CDR1 and CDR2 from the germline V gene are LGHNT and FRNRAP. V lost 3 bases and J 0 bases, leaving 15 bases between the germline ends.

The CDR3 reads CASSLAGGGREAFF. The DNA of the CDR3 is TGTGCCAGCAGCTTAGCAGGGGGGGGCAGGGAAGCTTTCTTT. The rearrangement uses TRBV7-2 and TRBJ1-1, with TRBD1 as a possible D gene (6 bases). Germline loops: CDR1 SGHTA, CDR2 FQGNSA. V was pared by 0 bases and J by 8 bases, with 13 bases between. The CDR3 is 14 residues long.

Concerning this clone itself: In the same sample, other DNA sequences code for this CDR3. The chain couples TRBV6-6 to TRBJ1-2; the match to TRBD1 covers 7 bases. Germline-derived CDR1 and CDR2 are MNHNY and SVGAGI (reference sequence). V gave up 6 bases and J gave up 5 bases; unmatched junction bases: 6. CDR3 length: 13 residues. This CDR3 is CASRPGTVYGYTF. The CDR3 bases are TGTGCCAGCAGACCCGGGACAGTATATGGCTACACCTTC.

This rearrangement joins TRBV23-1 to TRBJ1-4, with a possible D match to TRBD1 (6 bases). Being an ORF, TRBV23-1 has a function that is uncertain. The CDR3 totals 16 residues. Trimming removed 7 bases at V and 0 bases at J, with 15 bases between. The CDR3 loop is CASTTGLRATNEKLFF. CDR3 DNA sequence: TGCGCCAGCACAACAGGGTTGAGGGCAACTAATGAAAAACTGTTTTTT.

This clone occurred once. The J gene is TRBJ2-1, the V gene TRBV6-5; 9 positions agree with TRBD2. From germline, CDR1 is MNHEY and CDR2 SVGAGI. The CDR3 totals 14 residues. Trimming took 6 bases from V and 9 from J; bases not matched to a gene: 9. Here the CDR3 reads CASREGLAGIEQFF. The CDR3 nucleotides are TGTGCCAGCAGGGAGGGACTAGCAGGCATTGAGCAGTTCTTC.

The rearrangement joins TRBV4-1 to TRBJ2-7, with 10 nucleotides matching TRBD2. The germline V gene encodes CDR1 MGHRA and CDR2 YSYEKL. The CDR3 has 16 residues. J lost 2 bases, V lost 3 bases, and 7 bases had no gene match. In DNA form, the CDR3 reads TGCGCCAGCAGCCATGAAACTAGCGGGATACCCTACGAGCAGTACTTC. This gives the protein CASSHETSGIPYEQYF.

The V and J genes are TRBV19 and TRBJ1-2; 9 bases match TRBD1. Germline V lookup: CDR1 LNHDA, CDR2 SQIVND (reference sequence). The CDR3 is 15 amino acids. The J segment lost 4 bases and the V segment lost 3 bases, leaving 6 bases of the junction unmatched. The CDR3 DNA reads TGTGCCAGTAGTATCGGGACAGGGACTACCTATGGCTACACCTTC. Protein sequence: CASSIGTGTTYGYTF.

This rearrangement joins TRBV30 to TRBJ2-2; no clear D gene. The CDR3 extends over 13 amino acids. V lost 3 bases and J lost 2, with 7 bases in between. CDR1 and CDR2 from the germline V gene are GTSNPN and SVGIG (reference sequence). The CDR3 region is CAWSRLNTGELFF. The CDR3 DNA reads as TGTGCCTGGAGCCGACTTAACACCGGGGAGCTGTTTTTT. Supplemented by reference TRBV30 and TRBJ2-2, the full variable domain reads SQTIHQWPATLVQPVGSPLSLECTVEGTSNPNLYWYRQAAGRGLQLLFYSVGIGQISSEVPQNLSASRPQDRQFILSSKKLLLSDSGFYLCAWSRLNTGELFFGEGSRLTVL.

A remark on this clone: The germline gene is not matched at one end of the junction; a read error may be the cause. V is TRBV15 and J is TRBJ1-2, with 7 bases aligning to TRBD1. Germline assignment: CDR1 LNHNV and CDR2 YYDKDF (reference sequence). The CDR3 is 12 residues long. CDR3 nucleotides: TGTGCCACCGGCAGAGACAGGGTAGGCTACACCTTC. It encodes CATGRDRVGYTF.

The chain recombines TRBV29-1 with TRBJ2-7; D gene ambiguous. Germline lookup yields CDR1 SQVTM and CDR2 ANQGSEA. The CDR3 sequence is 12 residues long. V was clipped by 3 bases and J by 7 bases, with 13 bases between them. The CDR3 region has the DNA TGCAGCGTTGAGCTAAGAGACACTGAGCAGTACTTC. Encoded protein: CSVELRDTEQYF.

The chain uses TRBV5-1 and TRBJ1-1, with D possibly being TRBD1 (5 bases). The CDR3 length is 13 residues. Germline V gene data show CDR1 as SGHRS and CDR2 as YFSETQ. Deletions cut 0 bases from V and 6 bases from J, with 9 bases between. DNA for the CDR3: TGCGCCAGCAGCTTGGAAAGGGGCGCTGAAGCTTTCTTT. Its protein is CASSLERGAEAFF.

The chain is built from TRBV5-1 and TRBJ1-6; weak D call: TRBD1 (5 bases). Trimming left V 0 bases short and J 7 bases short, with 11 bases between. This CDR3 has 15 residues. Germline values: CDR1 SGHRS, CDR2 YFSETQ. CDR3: CASSLALGVNSPLHF. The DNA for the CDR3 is TGCGCCAGCAGCTTGGCCTTAGGGGTAAATTCACCCCTCCACTTT.

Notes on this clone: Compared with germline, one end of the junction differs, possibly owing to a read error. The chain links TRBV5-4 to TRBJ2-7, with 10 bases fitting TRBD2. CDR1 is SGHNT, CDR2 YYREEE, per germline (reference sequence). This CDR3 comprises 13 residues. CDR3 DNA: TGTGCCAGCAGCTTGGCCGGGACTAGCGCGTTGCACTTC. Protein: CASSLAGTSALHF.

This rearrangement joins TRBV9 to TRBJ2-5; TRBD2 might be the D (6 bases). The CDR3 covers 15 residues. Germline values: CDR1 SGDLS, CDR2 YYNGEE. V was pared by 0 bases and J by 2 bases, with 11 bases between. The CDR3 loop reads CASSVGRAGQETQYF. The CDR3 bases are TGTGCCAGCAGCGTAGGGAGAGCGGGTCAAGAGACCCAGTACTTC.

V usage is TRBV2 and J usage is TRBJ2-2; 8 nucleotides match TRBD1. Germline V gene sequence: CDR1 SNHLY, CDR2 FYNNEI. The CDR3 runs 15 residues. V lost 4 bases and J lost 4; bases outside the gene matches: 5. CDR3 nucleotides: TGTGCCAGCAGTGGGACAGGGCTGTTCACCGGGGAGCTGTTTTTT. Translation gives CASSGTGLFTGELFF.

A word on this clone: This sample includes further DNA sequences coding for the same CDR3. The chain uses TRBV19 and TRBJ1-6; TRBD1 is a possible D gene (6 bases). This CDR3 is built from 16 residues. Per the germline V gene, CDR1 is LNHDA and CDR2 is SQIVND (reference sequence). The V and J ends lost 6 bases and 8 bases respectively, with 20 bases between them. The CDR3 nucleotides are TGTGCCAGTAGGCCGATGGGGGCGAGGGCATATTCACCCCTCCACTTT. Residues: CASRPMGARAYSPLHF.

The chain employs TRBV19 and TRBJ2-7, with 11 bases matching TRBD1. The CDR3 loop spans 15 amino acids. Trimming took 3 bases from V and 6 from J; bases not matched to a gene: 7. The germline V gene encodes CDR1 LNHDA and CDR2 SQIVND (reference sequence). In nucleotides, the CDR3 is TGTGCCAGTAGTATGGGAGGGACAGGGGGAGGCGAGCAGTACTTC. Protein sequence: CASSMGGTGGGEQYF.